This is a list of T cell receptor beta chains from one sample in a study of shared clonotypes between healthy human individuals. Here immunoSEQ multiplex PCR was the method, and the copy in TCRdb shows in-frame clones only, minus some. The table has about 1.5 million clones, roughly 96% seen once. Specimen: naive CD4+ T cells sorted from blood. These receptors were obtained from a man under 40 in good health. The CDR3 runs from the conserved cysteine through the conserved F or W. The D gene is left open where the match is weak. Some rows mark clone size as missing; the rest say once, few, many or name a class of expanded clone.

NA	TRBV5-4	TRBJ2-1	few	TGTGCCAGCAGCTTGATCTCCTACAATGAGCAGTTCTTC	CASSLISYNEQFF
TRBD2	TRBV2	TRBJ2-7	NA	TGTGCCAGCACTACGGGACTAGAACGCGAGCAGTACTTC	CASTTGLEREQYF
NA	TRBV2	TRBJ1-2	NA	TGTGCCAGCAGTCCAGTAAGGGTCCACTATGGCTACACCTTC	CASSPVRVHYGYTF
TRBD2	TRBV4-1	TRBJ2-3	NA	TGCGCCAGCAGCCGGACTAGCGCCGGGGGCACAGATACGCAGTATTTT	CASSRTSAGGTDTQYF
NA	TRBV5-6	TRBJ2-3	NA	TGTGCCAGCAGCTTGCTACTTATCGTAACAGATACGCAGTATTTT	CASSLLLIVTDTQYF
NA	TRBV15	TRBJ2-3	NA	TGTGCCACCAGGAGGGACCTTCGGGATACGCAGTATTTT	CATRRDLRDTQYF
TRBD2	TRBV19	TRBJ2-7	NA	TGTGCCAGTAGCAACGGGGGGGGCCAGAACGAGCAGTACTTC	CASSNGGGQNEQYF
TRBD2	TRBV11-3	TRBJ2-7	NA	TGTGCCAGCAGCTTAGCTAGCGGGAGTTTCTACGAGCAGTACTTC	CASSLASGSFYEQYF
NA	TRBV7-8	TRBJ1-2	few	TGTGCCAGCAGCTTTCCAGCTAACTATGGCTACACCTTC	CASSFPANYGYTF
TRBD2	TRBV29-1	TRBJ2-1	NA	TGCAGCGTTGCGGTGCTAGCGGACTCCTACAATGAGCAGTTCTTC	CSVAVLADSYNEQFF
NA	TRBV9	TRBJ2-6	NA	TGTGCCAGCTTAAATGGGGCCAACGTCCTGACTTTC	CASLNGANVLTF
TRBD2	TRBV28	TRBJ2-1	NA	TGTGCCAGCAGTAGCCTAGCGGGAGGTACGGGCACCTACAATGAGCAGTTCTTC	CASSSLAGGTGTYNEQFF
TRBD2	TRBV7-6	TRBJ2-3	NA	TGTGCCAGCAGCTTCCGCGGGGGTAGCACAGATACGCAGTATTTT	CASSFRGGSTDTQYF
NA	TRBV9	TRBJ2-1	NA	TGTGCCAGCAGCGTCACCACCCAGGGGACTGAGCAGTTCTTC	CASSVTTQGTEQFF
TRBD2	TRBV28	TRBJ2-3	NA	TGTGCCAGCAGTTCGGGGGGGGTTTCAGATACGCAGTATTTT	CASSSGGVSDTQYF
TRBD1	TRBV4-1	TRBJ2-7	NA	TGCGCCAGCAGCGACAGACAGGGGGCCCTGTTCGAGCAGTACTTC	CASSDRQGALFEQYF
TRBD2	TRBV27	TRBJ2-5	NA	TGTGCCAGCAGTTCCCCCGGACTAGCGGGATTTCAAGAGACCCAGTACTTC	CASSSPGLAGFQETQYF
TRBD2	TRBV9	TRBJ2-1	NA	TGTGCCAGCAGCGCTAGCGGGACCCCATACAATGAGCAGTTCTTC	CASSASGTPYNEQFF
NA	TRBV19	TRBJ1-2	NA	TGTGCCAGTAGGTTCCGAGAGGAGGGAGGCTACACCTTC	CASRFREEGGYTF
NA	TRBV6-5	TRBJ2-1	NA	TGTGCCAGCAGGTCAGCGGGTTTCAATGAGCAGTTCTTC	CASRSAGFNEQFF